A selection of T cell receptor beta chains follows, all from one sample in a study of memory CD4+ T cells and cytomegalovirus serostatus. Clones were read by immunoSEQ multiplex PCR, and TCRdb kept only the in-frame ones, dropping some. The profile covers over 45,000 clones, with roughly 84% appearing a single time and roughly 0.5% taken by the ten largest. The sample consisted of memory CD4+ T cells from blood. The receptors derive from an adult in good health and CMV-seronegative. Some clones in this sample may be carry-over from other donors' samples. The CDR3 runs from the conserved cysteine through the conserved F or W. The D gene is left open where the match is weak. Rows give clone size only sometimes, using once, few, many, or a class for an expanded clone.

size | J | V | D | length | DNA | CDR3
. | TRBJ2-5 | TRBV6-5 | TRBD2 | 15 | TGTGCCAGCAGTTCCCCGAGCGGGGGGCCAGAGACCCAGTACTTC | CASSSPSGGPETQYF
. | TRBJ2-1 | TRBV9 | TRBD2 | 16 | TGTGCCAGCAGCGTAGGGCGGGAGCTGTCCTACAATGAGCAGTTCTTC | CASSVGRELSYNEQFF
. | TRBJ2-3 | TRBV2 | TRBD2 | 16 | TGTGCCAGCAGTGAAGGTAGCGGGAGCTCGGGGTATACGCAGTATTTT | CASSEGSGSSGYTQYF
. | TRBJ2-6 | TRBV15 | . | 12 | TGTGCCACCAGCAGAGTAACTAACGTCCTGACTTTC | CATSRVTNVLTF
. | TRBJ2-7 | TRBV28 | TRBD1 | 14 | TGTGCCAGCAGTCTGGGGACAGGGCCCTACGAGCAGTACTTC | CASSLGTGPYEQYF
. | TRBJ2-2 | TRBV28 | . | 15 | TGTGCCAGCAGTTTTTACGGGAGAGCGACCGGGGAGCTGTTTTTT | CASSFYGRATGELFF
. | TRBJ2-2 | TRBV5-1 | TRBD2 | 16 | TGCGCCAGCAGACAAATTTCAGCGGGAACGGACGGGGAGCTGTTTTTT | CASRQISAGTDGELFF
few | TRBJ2-2 | TRBV14 | . | 16 | TGTGCCAGCAGCCGTCCGCAGGTGGCGAACACCGGGGAGCTGTTTTTT | CASSRPQVANTGELFF
. | TRBJ1-2 | TRBV5-1 | TRBD1 | 16 | TGCGCCAGCAGCCCGGATACAGGGGAAGGTCGTTATGGCTACACCTTC | CASSPDTGEGRYGYTF
. | TRBJ1-2 | TRBV7-8 | . | 15 | TGTGCCAGCAGCCAACGGGAGGGACGGTCAGATGGCTACACCTTC | CASSQREGRSDGYTF
medium-sized | TRBJ1-6 | TRBV27 | . | 15 | TGTGCCAGCAGTTTATCAGGGCCTAATAATTCACCCCTCCACTTT | CASSLSGPNNSPLHF
. | TRBJ1-2 | TRBV5-6 | TRBD1 | 16 | TGTGCCAGCAGCTTGAAAATGAAGGGGGCTATCTATGGCTACACCTTC | CASSLKMKGAIYGYTF
. | TRBJ1-2 | TRBV28 | . | 16 | TGTGCCAGCACGATTCCCGACAGGACCCCTTCGCATGGCTACACCTTC | CASTIPDRTPSHGYTF
few | TRBJ2-4 | TRBV7-9 | TRBD1 | 15 | TGTGCCAGCAGCTTAGCCACAGGGGGCAGGAACATTCAGTACTTC | CASSLATGGRNIQYF
. | TRBJ2-7 | TRBV18 | . | 12 | TGTGCCAGCTCACCGGAGTGGTACGAGCAGTACTTC | CASSPEWYEQYF
few | TRBJ2-2 | TRBV27 | TRBD2 | 15 | TGTGCCAGCAGTCCTAGCGGGAGGTACACCGGGGAGCTGTTTTTT | CASSPSGRYTGELFF
. | TRBJ2-6 | TRBV9 | . | 15 | TGTGCCAGCAGAGGGGACCTTTCTGGGGCCAACGTCCTGACTTTC | CASRGDLSGANVLTF
. | TRBJ2-5 | TRBV10-1 | TRBD1 | 17 | TGCGCCAGCAGTGGCCTTACCCCCGGGACAGCTCAAGAGACCCAGTACTTC | CASSGLTPGTAQETQYF
. | TRBJ2-3 | TRBV19 | . | 15 | TGTGCCAGTAGTATCCCGAGTCAGCGGACAGATACGCAGTATTTT | CASSIPSQRTDTQYF
. | TRBJ1-1 | TRBV5-6 | . | 15 | TGTGCCAGCAGGGGGGGAGGCTGGGGAGACACTGAAGCTTTCTTT | CASRGGGWGDTEAFF
once | TRBJ2-7 | TRBV21-1 | . | 11 | TGTGCTAGCCCCCTCTTCCGCGAGCAGTACTTC | CASPLFREQYF
few | TRBJ2-3 | TRBV4-2 | TRBD2 | 15 | TGTGCCAGCAGCCGTAGCGGGAGATATCAAGATACGCAGTATTTT | CASSRSGRYQDTQYF
few | TRBJ2-2 | TRBV6-6 | . | 16 | TGTGCCAGCAGTTATGGGGAGGCTCGGACCACCGGGGAGCTGTTTTTT | CASSYGEARTTGELFF
. | TRBJ1-5 | TRBV4-1 | . | 15 | TGCGCCAGCAGCCAAGAAGGGTCAGGAAATCAGCCCCAGCATTTT | CASSQEGSGNQPQHF
. | TRBJ2-2 | TRBV7-7 | . | 15 | TGTGCCAGCAGCTTTGGGACGGCCAACACCGGGGAGCTGTTTTTT | CASSFGTANTGELFF
few | TRBJ2-7 | TRBV7-3 | TRBD2 | 16 | TGTGCCAGCAGCCCTAACACAGCGGGAGGACCCCACGAGCAGTACTTC | CASSPNTAGGPHEQYF
. | TRBJ1-5 | TRBV28 | TRBD1 | 19 | TGTGCCAGCAGTTCGACAACCCTTCGACAGGGCTTGGGCAATCAGCCCCAGCATTTT | CASSSTTLRQGLGNQPQHF
. | TRBJ2-1 | TRBV4-2 | . | 15 | TGTGCCAGCAGCCAAGGGGGCGGCTCCTACAATGAGCAGTTCTTC | CASSQGGGSYNEQFF
. | TRBJ1-5 | TRBV6-1 | TRBD1 | 16 | TGTGCCAGCAGTGACCAGGGGGCGATGGTTTATCAGCCCCAGCATTTT | CASSDQGAMVYQPQHF